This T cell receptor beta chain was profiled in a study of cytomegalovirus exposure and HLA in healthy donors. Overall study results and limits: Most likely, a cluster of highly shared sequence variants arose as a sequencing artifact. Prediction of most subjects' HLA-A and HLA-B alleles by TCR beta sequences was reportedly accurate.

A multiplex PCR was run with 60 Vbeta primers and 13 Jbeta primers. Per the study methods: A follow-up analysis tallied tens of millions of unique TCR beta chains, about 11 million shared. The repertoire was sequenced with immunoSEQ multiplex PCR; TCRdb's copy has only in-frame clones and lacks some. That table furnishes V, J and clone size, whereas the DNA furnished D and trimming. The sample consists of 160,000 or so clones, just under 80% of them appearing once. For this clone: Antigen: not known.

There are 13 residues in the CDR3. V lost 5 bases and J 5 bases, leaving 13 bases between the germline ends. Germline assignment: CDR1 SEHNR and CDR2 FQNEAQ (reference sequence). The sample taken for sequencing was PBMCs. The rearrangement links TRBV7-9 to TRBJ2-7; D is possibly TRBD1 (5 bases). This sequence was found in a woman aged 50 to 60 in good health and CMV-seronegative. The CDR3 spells CASSSRQLDEQYF. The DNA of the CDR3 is TGTGCCAGCAGCAGTCGACAGTTGGACGAGCAGTACTTC.